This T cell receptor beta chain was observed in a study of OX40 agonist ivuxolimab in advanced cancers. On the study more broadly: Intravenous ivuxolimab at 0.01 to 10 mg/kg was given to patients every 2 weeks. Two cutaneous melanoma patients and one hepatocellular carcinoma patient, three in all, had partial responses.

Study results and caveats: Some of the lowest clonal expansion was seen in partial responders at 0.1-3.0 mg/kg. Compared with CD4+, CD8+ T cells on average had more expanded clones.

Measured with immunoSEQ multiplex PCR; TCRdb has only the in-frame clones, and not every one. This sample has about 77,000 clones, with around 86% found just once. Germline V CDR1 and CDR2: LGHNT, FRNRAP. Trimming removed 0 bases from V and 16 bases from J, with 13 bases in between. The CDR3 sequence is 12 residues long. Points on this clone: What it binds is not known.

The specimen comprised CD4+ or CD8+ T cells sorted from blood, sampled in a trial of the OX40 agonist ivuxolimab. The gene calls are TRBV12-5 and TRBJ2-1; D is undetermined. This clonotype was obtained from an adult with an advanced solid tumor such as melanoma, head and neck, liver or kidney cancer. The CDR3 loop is CASGLVARPSFF. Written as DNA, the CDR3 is TGTGCTAGTGGTTTGGTAGCCCGTCCTAGTTTCTTC.